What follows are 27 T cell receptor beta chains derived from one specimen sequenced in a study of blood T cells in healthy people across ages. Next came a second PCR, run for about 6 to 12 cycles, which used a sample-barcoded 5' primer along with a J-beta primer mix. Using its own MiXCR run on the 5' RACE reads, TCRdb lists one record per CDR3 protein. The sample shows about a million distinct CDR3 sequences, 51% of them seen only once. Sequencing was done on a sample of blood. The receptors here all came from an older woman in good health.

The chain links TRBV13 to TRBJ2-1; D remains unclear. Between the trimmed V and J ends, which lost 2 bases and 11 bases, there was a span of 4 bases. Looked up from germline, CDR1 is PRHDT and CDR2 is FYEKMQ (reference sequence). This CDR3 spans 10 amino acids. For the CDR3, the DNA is TGTGCCAGCAGCTTACGGAAGCAGTTCTTC. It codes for CASSLRKQFF.

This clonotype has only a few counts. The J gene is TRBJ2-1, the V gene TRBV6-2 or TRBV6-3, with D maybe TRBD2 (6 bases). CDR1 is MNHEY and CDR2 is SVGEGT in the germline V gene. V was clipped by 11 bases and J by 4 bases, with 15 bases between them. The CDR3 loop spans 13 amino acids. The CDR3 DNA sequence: TGTGCCGGCGGGGCAAATGAATACAATGAGCAGTTCTTC. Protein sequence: CAGGANEYNEQFF.

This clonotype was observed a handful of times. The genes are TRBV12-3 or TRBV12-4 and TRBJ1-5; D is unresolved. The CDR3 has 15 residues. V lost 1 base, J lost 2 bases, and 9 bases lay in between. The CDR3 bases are TGTGCCAGCAGTTTAGTGGGGTCGGGCAATCAGCCCCAGCATTTT. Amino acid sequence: CASSLVGSGNQPQHF.

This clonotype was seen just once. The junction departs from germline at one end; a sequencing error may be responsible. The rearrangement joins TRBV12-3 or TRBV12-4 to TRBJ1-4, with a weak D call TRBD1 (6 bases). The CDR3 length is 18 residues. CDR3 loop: CASSSWAHREATNGKLFF. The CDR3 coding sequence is TGTGCCAGCAGTTCGTGGGCCCACAGGGAAGCAACTAATGGAAAACTGTTTTTT.

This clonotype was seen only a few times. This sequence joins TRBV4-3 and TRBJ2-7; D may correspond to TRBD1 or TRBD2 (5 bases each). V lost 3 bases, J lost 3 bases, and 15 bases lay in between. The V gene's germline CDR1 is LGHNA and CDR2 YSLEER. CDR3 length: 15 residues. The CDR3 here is CASSQHRGAVYEQYF. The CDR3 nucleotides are TGCGCCAGCAGCCAGCACCGAGGGGCGGTCTACGAGCAGTACTTC.

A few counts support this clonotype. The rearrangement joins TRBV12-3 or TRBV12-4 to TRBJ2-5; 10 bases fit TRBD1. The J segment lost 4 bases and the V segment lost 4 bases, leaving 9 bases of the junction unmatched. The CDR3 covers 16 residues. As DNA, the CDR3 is TGTGCCAGCAGTTCCCCCGGGACAGGGGAAGGAGAGACCCAGTACTTC. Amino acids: CASSSPGTGEGETQYF.

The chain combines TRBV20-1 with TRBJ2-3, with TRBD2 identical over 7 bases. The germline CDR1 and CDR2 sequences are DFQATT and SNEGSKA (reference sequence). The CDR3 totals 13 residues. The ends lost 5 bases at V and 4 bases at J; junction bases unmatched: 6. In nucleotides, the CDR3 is TGCAGTGCTTTCCGGACTAGTTCAGATACGCAGTATTTT. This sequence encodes CSAFRTSSDTQYF.

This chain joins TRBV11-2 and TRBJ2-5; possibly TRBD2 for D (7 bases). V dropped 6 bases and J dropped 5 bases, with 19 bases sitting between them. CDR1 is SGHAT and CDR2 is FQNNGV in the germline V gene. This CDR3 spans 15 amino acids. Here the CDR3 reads CASRRGGRGRETQYF. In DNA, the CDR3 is TGTGCCAGCAGGAGGGGGGGTCGAGGCCGGGAGACCCAGTACTTC. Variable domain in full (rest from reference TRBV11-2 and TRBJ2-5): EAGVAQSPRYKIIEKRQSVAFWCNPISGHATLYWYQQILGQGPKLLIQFQNNGVVDDSQLPKDRFSAERLKGVDSTLKIQPAKLEDSAVYLCASRRGGRGRETQYFGPGTRLLVL.

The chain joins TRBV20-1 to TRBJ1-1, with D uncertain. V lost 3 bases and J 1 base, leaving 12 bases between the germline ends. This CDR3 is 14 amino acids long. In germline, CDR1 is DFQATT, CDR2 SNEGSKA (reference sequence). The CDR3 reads CSASWAKPNTEAFF. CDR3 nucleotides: TGCAGTGCTAGCTGGGCCAAACCGAACACTGAAGCTTTCTTT.

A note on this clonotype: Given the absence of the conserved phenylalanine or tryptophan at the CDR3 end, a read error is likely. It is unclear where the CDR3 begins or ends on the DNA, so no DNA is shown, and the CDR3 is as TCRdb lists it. This chain's CDR3 is CASSPGTPSSGANVLHL. This rearrangement joins TRBV5-1 to TRBJ2-6; the D call of TRBD1 is as the table states it, not checked on the DNA. Germline lookup yields CDR1 SGHRS and CDR2 YFSETQ. The CDR3 is 17 amino acids long, termini counted.

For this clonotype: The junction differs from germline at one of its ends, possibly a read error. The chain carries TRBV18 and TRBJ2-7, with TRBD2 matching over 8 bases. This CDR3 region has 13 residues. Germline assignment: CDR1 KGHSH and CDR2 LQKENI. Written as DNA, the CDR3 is TGTGCCTGCTCACCCCTAGGACTAGCTGAGCAGTACTTC. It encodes CACSPLGLAEQYF. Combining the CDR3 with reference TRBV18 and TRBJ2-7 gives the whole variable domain NAGVMQNPRHLVRRRGQEARLRCSPMKGHSHVYWYRQLPEEGLKFMVYLQKENIIDESGMPKERFSAEFPKEGPSILRIQQVVRGDSAAYFCACSPLGLAEQYFGPGTRLTVT.

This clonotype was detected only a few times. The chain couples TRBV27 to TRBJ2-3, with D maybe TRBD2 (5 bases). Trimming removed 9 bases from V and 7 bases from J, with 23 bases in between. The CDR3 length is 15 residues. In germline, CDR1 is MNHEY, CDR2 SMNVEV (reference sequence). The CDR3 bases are TGTGCCAGTAGAGGAATTTTTGGGAGTAGGAATACGCAGTATTTT. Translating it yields CASRGIFGSRNTQYF.

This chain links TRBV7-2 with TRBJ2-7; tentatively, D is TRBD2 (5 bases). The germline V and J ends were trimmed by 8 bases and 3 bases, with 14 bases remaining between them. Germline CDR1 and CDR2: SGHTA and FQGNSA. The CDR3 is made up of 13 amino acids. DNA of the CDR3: TGTGCCAGCGGACTCCATTTCAGCTACGAGCAGTACTTC. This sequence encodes CASGLHFSYEQYF.

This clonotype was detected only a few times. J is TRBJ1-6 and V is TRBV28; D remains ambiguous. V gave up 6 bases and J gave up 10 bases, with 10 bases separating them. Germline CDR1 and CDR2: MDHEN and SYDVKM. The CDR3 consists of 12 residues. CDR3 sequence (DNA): TGTGCCAGCAGAAGAGAACGGTCACCCCTCCACTTT. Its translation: CASRRERSPLHF.

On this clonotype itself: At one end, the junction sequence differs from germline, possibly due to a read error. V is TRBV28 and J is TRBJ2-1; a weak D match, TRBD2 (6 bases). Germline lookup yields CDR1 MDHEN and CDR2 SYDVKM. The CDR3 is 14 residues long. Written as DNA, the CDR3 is TGTGTCAGCAGTTTCCGGACGGGCGGGGATGAGCAGTTCTTC. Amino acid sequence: CVSSFRTGGDEQFF.

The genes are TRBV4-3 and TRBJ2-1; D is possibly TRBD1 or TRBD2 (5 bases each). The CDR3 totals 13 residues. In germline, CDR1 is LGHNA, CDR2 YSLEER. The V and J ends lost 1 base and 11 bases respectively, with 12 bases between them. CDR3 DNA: TGCGCCAGCAGCCAAGTGATGGGACCTAAGCAGTTCTTC. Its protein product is CASSQVMGPKQFF.

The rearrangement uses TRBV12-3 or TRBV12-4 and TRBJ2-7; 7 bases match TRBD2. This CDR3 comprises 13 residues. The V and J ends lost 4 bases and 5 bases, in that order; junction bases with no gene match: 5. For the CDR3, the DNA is TGTGCCAGCAGTTCGACGGGGAGGGACGAGCAGTACTTC. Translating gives CASSSTGRDEQYF.

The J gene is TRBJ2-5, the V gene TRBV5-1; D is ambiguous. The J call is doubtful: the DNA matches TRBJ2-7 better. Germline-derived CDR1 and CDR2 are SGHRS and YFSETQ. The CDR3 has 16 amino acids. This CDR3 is CASSLVGPGLDYEQYF. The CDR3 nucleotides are TGCGCCAGCAGCTTGGTGGGTCCCGGGTTGGACTACGAGCAGTACTTC.

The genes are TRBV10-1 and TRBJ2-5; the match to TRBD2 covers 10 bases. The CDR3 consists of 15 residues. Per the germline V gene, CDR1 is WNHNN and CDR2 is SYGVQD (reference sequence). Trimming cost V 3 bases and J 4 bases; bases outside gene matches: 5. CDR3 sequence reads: CASSDPASGRETQYF. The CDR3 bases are TGCGCCAGCAGTGATCCAGCTAGCGGGAGAGAGACCCAGTACTTC.

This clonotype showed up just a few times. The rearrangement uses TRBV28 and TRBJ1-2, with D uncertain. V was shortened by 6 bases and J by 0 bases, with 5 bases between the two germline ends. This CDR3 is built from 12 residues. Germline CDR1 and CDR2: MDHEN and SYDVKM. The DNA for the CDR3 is TGTGCCAGCAGCAAAGCTAACTATGGCTACACCTTC. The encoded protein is CASSKANYGYTF.

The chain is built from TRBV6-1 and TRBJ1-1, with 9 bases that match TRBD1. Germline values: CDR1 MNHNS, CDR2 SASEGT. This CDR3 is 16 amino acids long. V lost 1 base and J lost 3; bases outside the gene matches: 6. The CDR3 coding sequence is TGTGCCAGCAGTGAAGAGGACAGGGGAATGTACACTGAAGCTTTCTTT. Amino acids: CASSEEDRGMYTEAFF.

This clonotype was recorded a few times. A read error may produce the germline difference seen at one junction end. The CDR3 DNA reads as TGCAGTGCTAGAGATCGAAGGACTAGCGGCCGCACGGATACGCAGTATTTT. Its translation: CSARDRRTSGRTDTQYF. This chain joins TRBV20-1 and TRBJ2-3, with 10 bases fitting TRBD2. This CDR3 region has 17 residues. Germline-derived CDR1 and CDR2 are DFQATT and SNEGSKA (reference sequence).

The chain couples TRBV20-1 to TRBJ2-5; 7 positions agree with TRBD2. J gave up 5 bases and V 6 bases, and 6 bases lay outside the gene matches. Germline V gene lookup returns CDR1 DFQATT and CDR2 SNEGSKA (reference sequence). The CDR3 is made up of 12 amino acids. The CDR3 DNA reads TGCAGTGCCAGACTAGCTACGGAGACCCAGTACTTC. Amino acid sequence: CSARLATETQYF.

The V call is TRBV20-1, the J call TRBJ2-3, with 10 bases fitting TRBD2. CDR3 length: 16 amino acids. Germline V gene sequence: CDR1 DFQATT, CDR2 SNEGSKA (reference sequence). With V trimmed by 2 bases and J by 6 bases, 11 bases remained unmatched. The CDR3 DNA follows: TGCAGTGCTAGACCGGGGAGCGGGAGGGAGATTGATACGCAGTATTTT. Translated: CSARPGSGREIDTQYF.

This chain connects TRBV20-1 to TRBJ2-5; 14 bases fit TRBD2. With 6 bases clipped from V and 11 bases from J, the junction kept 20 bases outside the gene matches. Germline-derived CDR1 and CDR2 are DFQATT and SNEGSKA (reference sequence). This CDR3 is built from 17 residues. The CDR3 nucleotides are TGCAGTGCCCTACTCAGACTAGCGGGGGGGACTTGGGATGAGCAGTACTTC. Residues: CSALLRLAGGTWDEQYF.

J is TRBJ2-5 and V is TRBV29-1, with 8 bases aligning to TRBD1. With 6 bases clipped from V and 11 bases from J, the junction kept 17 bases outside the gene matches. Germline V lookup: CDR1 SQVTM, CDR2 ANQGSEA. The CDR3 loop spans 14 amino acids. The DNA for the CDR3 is TGCAGCGTCGATAGACAGGGGATCCCAACTGAGCAGTACTTC. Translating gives CSVDRQGIPTEQYF.

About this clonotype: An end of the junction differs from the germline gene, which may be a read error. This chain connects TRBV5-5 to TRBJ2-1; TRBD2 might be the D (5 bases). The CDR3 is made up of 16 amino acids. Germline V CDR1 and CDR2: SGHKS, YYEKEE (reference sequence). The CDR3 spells CAGSLIRGSSYNEQFF. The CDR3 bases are TGTGCCGGCAGCTTGATTCGGGGTAGCTCCTACAATGAGCAGTTCTTC.